A single count supports the clone carrying this T cell receptor beta chain. Its antigen is unidentified. The source of the sample is a study of CD8+CD57+ T cells in acquired aplastic anemia. Study-level background: Average DNA yield from sorted CD4+ and CD8+ cells was roughly 3.1 ug. On average, healthy donors gave around 9.8 million reads for CD4+ cells.

The study's findings and limits: Between patients and controls, around 30 CD8+ CDR3 sequences were found in common. The CD8+ Simpson's diversity of patients and controls was not significantly different.

Germline values: CDR1 SGHVS, CDR2 FQNEAQ. The CDR3 runs 15 residues. The V gene end was trimmed by 4 bases and the J gene end by 5 bases; junction bases not matched to a gene: 10. CDR3 and TCR beta VDJ profiling relied on genomic DNA as the template. Each CDR3 protein is one row after TCRdb ran MiXCR on the reads. The sample lists tens of thousands of distinct CDR3 sequences; 76% were seen once. This TCR derives from a human donor in good health, serving as a control. Sequences were obtained from sorted CD4+, CD8+, or CD8+CD57+ T cells (not recorded which) from PBMCs. The chain carries TRBV7-8 and TRBJ1-2; TRBD1 agrees at 7 bases. CDR3 protein: CASSSSDRVEYGYTF. CDR3 bases: TGTGCCAGCAGCTCCTCTGACAGGGTGGAGTATGGCTACACCTTC.